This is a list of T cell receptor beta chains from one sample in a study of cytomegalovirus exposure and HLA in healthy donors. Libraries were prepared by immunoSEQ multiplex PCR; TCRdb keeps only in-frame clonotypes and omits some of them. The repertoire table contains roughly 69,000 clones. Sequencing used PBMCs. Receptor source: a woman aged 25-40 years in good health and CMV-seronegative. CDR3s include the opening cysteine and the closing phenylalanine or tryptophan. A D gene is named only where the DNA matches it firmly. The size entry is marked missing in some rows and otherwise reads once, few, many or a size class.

DNA: TGTGCCAGCAGCACCGGGACTAGCAGCTCCTACGAGCAGTACTTC
CDR3: CASSTGTSSSYEQYF
size: .
D: TRBD2
J: TRBJ2-7
V: TRBV13

DNA: TGTGCCAGCAGCCCGACTAGCGGGGCCTACGAGCAGTACTTC
CDR3: CASSPTSGAYEQYF
size: .
D: TRBD2
J: TRBJ2-7
V: TRBV7-3

DNA: TGTGCCACCAGCAGGACAGGGGTCCTCCTCTCTGGGGCCAACGTCCTGACTTTC
CDR3: CATSRTGVLLSGANVLTF
size: .
D: TRBD1
J: TRBJ2-6
V: TRBV15

DNA: TGTGCCAGCAGCCTCTCCCAGGCTGGGGCCAACGTCCTGACTTTC
CDR3: CASSLSQAGANVLTF
size: .
D: .
J: TRBJ2-6
V: TRBV7-9

DNA: TGCGCCAGCAGCTTGGCCCAGCGTGGAGCTAATGAAAAACTGTTTTTT
CDR3: CASSLAQRGANEKLFF
size: .
D: .
J: TRBJ1-4
V: TRBV5-1

DNA: TGTGCCAGCACCTCAGGAGGAAACGAGCAGTACTTC
CDR3: CASTSGGNEQYF
size: .
D: .
J: TRBJ2-7
V: TRBV6-5

DNA: TGTGCCAGCAGTGAACAGGATTCGGTGGCGGGAGTGGGGGAGCTGTTTTTT
CDR3: CASSEQDSVAGVGELFF
size: .
D: TRBD2
J: TRBJ2-2
V: TRBV2

DNA: TGCGCCAGCAGCCAAACCGAGGTGGTCGGCTACGAGCAGTACTTC
CDR3: CASSQTEVVGYEQYF
size: .
D: .
J: TRBJ2-7
V: TRBV4-1

DNA: TGTGCCTGGAGTACTCTCTGGGGCTATGGCCATGAGCAGTTCTTC
CDR3: CAWSTLWGYGHEQFF
size: .
D: .
J: TRBJ2-1
V: TRBV30

DNA: TGCGCCAGCAGCCAAGATTTTAGCAGGGGGAACACTGAAGCTTTCTTT
CDR3: CASSQDFSRGNTEAFF
size: .
D: .
J: TRBJ1-1
V: TRBV4-1

DNA: TGTGCCAGCAGTTACTCGGGGCAGAATCAGCCCCAGCATTTT
CDR3: CASSYSGQNQPQHF
size: .
D: .
J: TRBJ1-5
V: TRBV6-6

DNA: TGTGCCAGCAGCTCCTCCCGGGACAGGGGGCCCGGGGCCAACGTCCTGACTTTC
CDR3: CASSSSRDRGPGANVLTF
size: .
D: TRBD1
J: TRBJ2-6
V: TRBV5-4

DNA: TGTGCCAGCTCACCAATGTCGGAAACCTCAGGGACCCAGTACTTC
CDR3: CASSPMSETSGTQYF
size: .
D: .
J: TRBJ2-5
V: TRBV18

DNA: TGCGCCAGCAGCTTGTCACAGGGATCTGCAGATACGCAGTATTTT
CDR3: CASSLSQGSADTQYF
size: .
D: .
J: TRBJ2-3
V: TRBV5-1

DNA: TGCAGCGTCCCGGGACAGGTGGTCACTGAAGCTTTCTTT
CDR3: CSVPGQVVTEAFF
size: .
D: TRBD1
J: TRBJ1-1
V: TRBV29-1

DNA: TGTGCCAGTAGCAGGGGTGCTAACTATGGCTACACCTTC
CDR3: CASSRGANYGYTF
size: .
D: .
J: TRBJ1-2
V: TRBV19

DNA: TGTGCCAGCAGCGTAGCTTTAACGGGGAGGGAAGCTTTCTTT
CDR3: CASSVALTGREAFF
size: .
D: .
J: TRBJ1-1
V: TRBV9

DNA: TGTGCCAGCTTGGACAGGGCAAATGAAAAACTGTTTTTT
CDR3: CASLDRANEKLFF
size: .
D: TRBD1
J: TRBJ1-4
V: TRBV28

DNA: TGCAGCGCAACAGGGTTTGCTGAAGCTTTCTTT
CDR3: CSATGFAEAFF
size: .
D: .
J: TRBJ1-1
V: TRBV29-1

DNA: TGTGCCTGGAGTAGGGACAACGCCTACGAGCAGTACTTC
CDR3: CAWSRDNAYEQYF
size: .
D: .
J: TRBJ2-7
V: TRBV30

DNA: TGCGCCAGCAGCTTGGGACAGGCGCTCTACGAGCAGTACTTC
CDR3: CASSLGQALYEQYF
size: .
D: .
J: TRBJ2-7
V: TRBV5-1

DNA: TGTGCCAGCAGCCCTAGTGGAGCAGGGGCATATGGCTACACCTTC
CDR3: CASSPSGAGAYGYTF
size: .
D: .
J: TRBJ1-2
V: TRBV9

DNA: TGTGCCAGTAGTATAGTCGATCTGGGGGGCACTGAAGCTTTCTTT
CDR3: CASSIVDLGGTEAFF
size: .
D: .
J: TRBJ1-1
V: TRBV19

DNA: TGTGCCAGCAGTTACCCGACTAGCGGGAGCTATGAGCAGTTCTTC
CDR3: CASSYPTSGSYEQFF
size: .
D: TRBD2
J: TRBJ2-1
V: TRBV6-6

DNA: TGCGCCAGCAGCCAAGATGAGGGCCACTTTGGGGAAAAACTGTTTTTT
CDR3: CASSQDEGHFGEKLFF
size: .
D: .
J: TRBJ1-4
V: TRBV4-3

DNA: TGTGCCACCAGCAGAGACAGGGGTGATCAGCCCCAGCATTTT
CDR3: CATSRDRGDQPQHF
size: .
D: .
J: TRBJ1-5
V: TRBV15

DNA: TGTGCCACCACTCCCTACGGGGGACCTAGGGACGAGCAGTACTTC
CDR3: CATTPYGGPRDEQYF
size: .
D: .
J: TRBJ2-7
V: TRBV7-6

DNA: TGTGCCAGCAGTGACGGTCAGGATAATTCACCCCTCCACTTT
CDR3: CASSDGQDNSPLHF
size: medium-sized
D: .
J: TRBJ1-6
V: TRBV6-4

DNA: TGTGCCAGCAAGGGACAAGCGGGGACTGGGGCCAACGTCCTGACTTTC
CDR3: CASKGQAGTGANVLTF
size: .
D: .
J: TRBJ2-6
V: TRBV27

DNA: TGTGCCAGCAGCCGGGACAGGGGCTCTGGAAACACCATATATTTT
CDR3: CASSRDRGSGNTIYF
size: .
D: TRBD1
J: TRBJ1-3
V: TRBV7-2

DNA: TGTGCCATCAGACCGGGACAAGGCACAGATACGCAGTATTTT
CDR3: CAIRPGQGTDTQYF
size: .
D: .
J: TRBJ2-3
V: TRBV10-3

DNA: TGCGCCAGCAGCTTGGTGGGACTACAAGAGACCCAGTACTTC
CDR3: CASSLVGLQETQYF
size: .
D: TRBD2
J: TRBJ2-5
V: TRBV5-1

DNA: TGCAGCGCCTGGGTTGGAGGGGCTGAAGCTTTCTTT
CDR3: CSAWVGGAEAFF
size: .
D: .
J: TRBJ1-1
V: TRBV29-1

DNA: TGTGCCAGCAGTTTACTGTCGGGTAGTAACGAGCAGTACTTC
CDR3: CASSLLSGSNEQYF
size: .
D: .
J: TRBJ2-7
V: TRBV28

DNA: TGTGCCAGCTCGCCTAGCGGCGCCTACGAGCAGTACTTC
CDR3: CASSPSGAYEQYF
size: .
D: TRBD2
J: TRBJ2-7
V: TRBV2

DNA: TGTGCCAGCAGTTTATATGTGGGGCGCTCCTACGAGCAGTACTTC
CDR3: CASSLYVGRSYEQYF
size: .
D: .
J: TRBJ2-7
V: TRBV27

DNA: TGCGCCAGCAGCCAAGATCCAGGGGCCAACGAGCAGTACTTC
CDR3: CASSQDPGANEQYF
size: .
D: .
J: TRBJ2-7
V: TRBV4-1

DNA: TGTGCCAGCAGTTACATAGGCGGCGTGGGCTACGAGCAGTACTTC
CDR3: CASSYIGGVGYEQYF
size: .
D: .
J: TRBJ2-7
V: TRBV6-6

DNA: TGCAGCGCCGAAGAACAGGGAAACACTGAAGCTTTCTTT
CDR3: CSAEEQGNTEAFF
size: .
D: .
J: TRBJ1-1
V: TRBV29-1

DNA: TGTGCCAGCAGCTTAGGAGACTATGGCTACACCTTC
CDR3: CASSLGDYGYTF
size: .
D: .
J: TRBJ1-2
V: TRBV7-8

DNA: TGTGCCGGGACCATCAGAGGGACTAGCCGAGAGACCCAGTACTTC
CDR3: CAGTIRGTSRETQYF
size: .
D: TRBD2
J: TRBJ2-5
V: TRBV30

DNA: TGTGCCAGCAGCCCAGGACAGGGAACGGGCTATGGCTACACCTTC
CDR3: CASSPGQGTGYGYTF
size: .
D: TRBD1
J: TRBJ1-2
V: TRBV7-3

DNA: TGTGCCTGGAGTGTGGCAGGGGAAGCTTTCTTT
CDR3: CAWSVAGEAFF
size: .
D: .
J: TRBJ1-1
V: TRBV30

DNA: TGCGCCAGCAGCAGACTTAACGAGGGTAGGACCGGGGAGCTGTTTTTT
CDR3: CASSRLNEGRTGELFF
size: .
D: .
J: TRBJ2-2
V: TRBV5-1

DNA: TGTGCCATCTCACAGGGAGCTAACTATGGCTACACCTTC
CDR3: CAISQGANYGYTF
size: .
D: .
J: TRBJ1-2
V: TRBV28

DNA: TGCGCCAGCAGCCAACAGGGAAGGGAGGGTGGCTACACCTTC
CDR3: CASSQQGREGGYTF
size: .
D: .
J: TRBJ1-2
V: TRBV4-1

DNA: TGTGCCAGCAGCTTTCGGCAGGGGGTAAACGAGCAGTACTTC
CDR3: CASSFRQGVNEQYF
size: .
D: TRBD1
J: TRBJ2-7
V: TRBV7-2

DNA: TGTGCCAGCAGACGAGACAGGGGGCGAGGTGTTTTC
CDR3: CASRRDRGRGVF
size: .
D: TRBD1
J: TRBJ2-7
V: TRBV5-6

DNA: TGTGCCAGCAGCTTAGCGCCTGGCGGGCAGCCCCAGCATTTT
CDR3: CASSLAPGGQPQHF
size: .
D: .
J: TRBJ1-5
V: TRBV7-2

DNA: TGTGCCAGCAGACGCGGGTGGGAGGAGCTGTTTTTT
CDR3: CASRRGWEELFF
size: .
D: .
J: TRBJ2-2
V: TRBV2

DNA: TGTGCCAGCAGCCCTAGGGGGCCTAGTTCCTACGAGCAGTACTTC
CDR3: CASSPRGPSSYEQYF
size: .
D: TRBD1
J: TRBJ2-7
V: TRBV11-1

DNA: TGTGCCAGCAGCCAACAGGGACGCGGCGGGGAGCTGTTTTTT
CDR3: CASSQQGRGGELFF
size: .
D: .
J: TRBJ2-2
V: TRBV5-4

DNA: TGCGCCAGCAGCTTCACAAGGAACACTGAAGCTTTCTTT
CDR3: CASSFTRNTEAFF
size: .
D: .
J: TRBJ1-1
V: TRBV5-1

DNA: TGTGCCAGCAGTCTCCCTAGGCCAGGGGGCAGGAATGAGCAGTTCTTC
CDR3: CASSLPRPGGRNEQFF
size: .
D: TRBD1
J: TRBJ2-1
V: TRBV28

DNA: TGCAGCGTTCTGGGACAGGTGGCCTACAATGAGCAGTTCTTC
CDR3: CSVLGQVAYNEQFF
size: .
D: TRBD1
J: TRBJ2-1
V: TRBV29-1